This T cell receptor beta chain was recorded in a study of cytomegalovirus exposure and HLA in healthy donors. Everyone who donated was a healthy bone marrow donor. At sampling all donors were nominally healthy, likely with unrecorded immune exposures. It was with 60 Vbeta and 13 Jbeta primers that the PCR ran. The table came from immunoSEQ multiplex PCR; TCRdb's copy has only in-frame clones and leaves some out. Of about 180,000 clones detected, 80% appear once; the ten largest clones hold 1.3%. Germline CDR1 is SGHVS and CDR2 is FQNEAQ. This CDR3 has 15 residues. J lost 3 bases, V lost 2 bases, and 6 bases had no gene match.

This TCR was recovered from a man aged 25 to 45 in good health and CMV-seronegative. The rearrangement links TRBV7-8 to TRBJ2-7; TRBD2 matches at 8 bases. Sequencing was carried out using PBMCs. The CDR3 DNA reads as TGTGCCAGCAGCTTACCGCGGGGGGAGAACTACGAGCAGTACTTC. This codes for CASSLPRGENYEQYF.